The rows below give T cell receptor beta chains drawn from one sample of a study of response to subunit inactivated influenza vaccine. TCRdb ran MiXCR on the RT-PCR reads and lists one entry per CDR3 protein. Of over 750,000 distinct CDR3 sequences in the sample, around 20% are singletons; the top ten hold 9.5% to 13%. The specimen comprised PBMCs from blood, sampled about 5 days after vaccination. All receptors come from a man in his fifties who received an inactivated influenza vaccine. Both conserved end residues are part of each CDR3. Clone size is given for some rows only: seen once, a few or many times, or a class if the clone is expanded.

clone size,V gene,CDR3 protein
.,TRBV20-1,CSASRQQNGEQYF
few,TRBV28,CASDPGPQLEQYF
.,TRBV25-1,CASSEREDRAQETQYF
few,TRBV7-2,CASSLAGTSGGLASYNEQFF
.,TRBV2,CASSRPGGSRSGYTF
.,TRBV11-2,CASSFPRTGWSKTQYF
.,TRBV29-1,CSVGGEGGGSAGTQYF
many,TRBV15,CATSRVTRTDTQYF
.,TRBV11-2,CASSLDLAGGGSTDTQYF
.,TRBV12-3/TRBV12-4,CASSARTGNEQFF
.,TRBV3-1,CASSRGGSGNTIYF
few,TRBV20-1,CCARDLTVWDSSYEQYF
few,TRBV5-1,CASSSGPREETQYF
few,TRBV24-1,CATSDEGRNTGELFF
.,TRBV7-2,CASSNRGQGEQYF
few,TRBV7-2,CASSLTGTGNQPQHF
few,TRBV20-1,CSARGDLSNQPQHF
many,TRBV6-1,CASSLGLAGVDEQYF
.,TRBV7-2,CASSLEGQGSEKLFF
.,TRBV28,CASSLRGRGRNEQYF
once,TRBV5-1,CASSSFGSYEQYF
few,TRBV19,CASSIATALNTGELFF
few,TRBV6-1,CASRPTDRPGNEQFF
once,TRBV5-1,CASSLGAWRRGQETQYF
few,TRBV27,CASSPGQGRNTGELFF
.,TRBV6-2/TRBV6-3,CASSYSRTGSNQPQHF
many,TRBV5-1,CASSLETRRAAEQFF
.,TRBV6-5,CASSINNEQFF
.,TRBV6-2/TRBV6-3,CASRLQGRILQPQHF
.,TRBV29-1,CSVGTGGANVLTF
.,TRBV24-1,CATGTGMYNEQFF
.,TRBV20-1,CSAREPGNEQFF
few,TRBV10-3,CAISQQGARETQYF
many,TRBV7-8,CASSFGGGDQPQHF
many,TRBV7-2,CASSLGQIYEQYF
.,TRBV15,CATSIPYNEQFF
.,TRBV28,CASSFLQGALGAFF
few,TRBV6-2/TRBV6-3,CASSYRGGAIHEQFF
.,TRBV20-1,CSARAPYANEQFF
.,TRBV29-1,CSVESDFLVNYGYTF
few,TRBV4-3,CASSQDSGGRNEQYF
once,TRBV7-9,CASTSRGGYTF
.,TRBV20-1,CSASLGGFSYEQYF
.,TRBV5-1,CASSLDVTGVGEQFF
few,TRBV28,CASSFWTGNTYEQYF
.,TRBV20-1,CSAGGLSRNTIYF
many,TRBV29-1,CSTGTGGMRETQYF
.,TRBV10-3,CAISDQIYEQYF
.,TRBV12-3/TRBV12-4,CASSSGTEYSPLHF
.,TRBV20-1,CSARARTATRYGYTF